Presented here are 5 T cell receptor beta chains from one specimen sequenced in a study of cytomegalovirus exposure and HLA in healthy donors. In the PCR, 60 Vbeta and 13 Jbeta primers were used. The assay was immunoSEQ multiplex PCR, and TCRdb's table has in-frame clones only and misses some. Counted here are 150,000 to 200,000 clones, over 60% occurring once; the ten biggest clones make up around 0.96%. The sample comprised PBMCs. These receptors all come from a woman aged 45 to 65 in good health and CMV-seropositive.

CDR3 sequence: CASSRGGSGNNEQFF. The DNA of the CDR3 is TGTGCCAGCAGCAGGGGGGGGAGCGGGAACAATGAGCAGTTCTTC. The chain combines TRBV5-4 with TRBJ2-1; TRBD2 is a possible D gene (7 bases). V was trimmed by 4 bases and J by 5 bases, leaving 16 bases between them. This CDR3 is 15 amino acids long. Germline-derived CDR1 and CDR2 are SGHNT and YYREEE (reference sequence).

The V and J genes are TRBV2 and TRBJ1-3; maybe TRBD1 (5 bases). The CDR3 has 14 amino acids. Per germline, CDR1 SNHLY and CDR2 FYNNEI. V dropped 3 bases and J dropped 8 bases, with 14 bases sitting between them. The CDR3 coding sequence is TGTGCCAGCAGTGACACGGGGGGGGTTTACACCATATATTTT. Translating it yields CASSDTGGVYTIYF.

This rearrangement joins TRBV5-8 to TRBJ2-1; 7 positions agree with TRBD1. V shed 7 bases, J shed 0 bases, and the junction held 16 bases outside the gene matches. CDR3 size: 18 residues. In germline, CDR1 is SGHTS, CDR2 YDEGEE. CDR3: CASPVVGGDSDSYNEQFF. The CDR3 DNA is TGTGCCAGCCCCGTGGTAGGGGGCGATTCAGACTCCTACAATGAGCAGTTCTTC.

This rearrangement joins TRBV2 to TRBJ2-3; tentative D call: TRBD1 (6 bases). Deletions cut 5 bases from V and 5 bases from J, with 14 bases between. The CDR3 is 14 residues long. Germline V lookup: CDR1 SNHLY, CDR2 FYNNEI. In DNA form, the CDR3 reads TGTGCCAGCAGTATTCAGGGGAGTGAAGATACGCAGTATTTT. As protein: CASSIQGSEDTQYF.

This rearrangement joins TRBV9 to TRBJ2-7, with TRBD2 identical over 9 bases. The CDR3 totals 15 residues. The germline V gene encodes CDR1 SGDLS and CDR2 YYNGEE. After removal of 1 base from V and 3 bases from J, the junction contained 5 bases not matched to a gene. This CDR3 is CASSVLPAGGYEQYF. The CDR3 bases are TGTGCCAGCAGCGTACTTCCAGCGGGAGGCTACGAGCAGTACTTC.